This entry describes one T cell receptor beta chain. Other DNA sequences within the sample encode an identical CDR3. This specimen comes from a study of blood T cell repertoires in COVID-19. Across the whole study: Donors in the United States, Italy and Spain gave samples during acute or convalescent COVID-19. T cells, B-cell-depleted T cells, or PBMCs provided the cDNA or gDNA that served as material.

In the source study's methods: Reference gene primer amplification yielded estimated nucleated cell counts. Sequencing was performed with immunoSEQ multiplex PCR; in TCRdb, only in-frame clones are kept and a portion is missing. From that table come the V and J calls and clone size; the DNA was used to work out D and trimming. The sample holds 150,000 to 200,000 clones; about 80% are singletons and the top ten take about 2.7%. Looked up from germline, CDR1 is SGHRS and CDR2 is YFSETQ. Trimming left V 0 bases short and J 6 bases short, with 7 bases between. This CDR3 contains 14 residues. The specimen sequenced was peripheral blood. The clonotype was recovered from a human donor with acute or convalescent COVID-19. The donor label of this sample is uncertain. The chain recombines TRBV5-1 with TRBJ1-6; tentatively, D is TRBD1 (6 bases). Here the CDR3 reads CASSLGTANSPLHF. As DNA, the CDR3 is TGCGCCAGCAGCTTGGGGACAGCTAATTCACCCCTCCACTTT.